This TCR beta chain was captured in a study of T cells in localized non-small cell lung cancer. A single count supports this clone. The CDR3 sequence is 15 residues long. Germline-derived CDR1 and CDR2 are SEHNR and FQNEAQ (reference sequence). Trimming stripped 8 bases from V and 0 bases from J, with 14 bases between. Profiling relied on immunoSEQ multiplex PCR, and the TCRdb table lists in-frame clones only, not all of them. Altogether over 35,000 clones are present, under 90% being singletons, with the ten largest covering around 7.5%. The source of this sequence is a male donor older than 55 with stage II lung adenocarcinoma. V usage is TRBV7-9 and J usage is TRBJ1-3; D is possibly TRBD1 (5 bases). The sequenced sample was peripheral blood mononuclear cells, obtained before any cancer treatment. CDR3 bases: TGTGCCAGCGCAAAACTGGGGGGCTCTGGAAACACCATATATTTT. Amino acids: CASAKLGGSGNTIYF. Supplemented by reference TRBV7-9 and TRBJ1-3, the full variable domain reads DTGVSQNPRHKITKRGQNVTFRCDPISEHNRLYWYRQTLGQGPEFLTYFQNEAQLEKSRLLSDRFSAERPKGSFSTLEIQRTEQGDSAMYLCASAKLGGSGNTIYFGEGSWLTVV.